One sample yielded the 31 T cell receptor beta chains listed below, sequenced in a study of T cells expressing NK-cell markers. TCRdb reworked the 5' RACE reads into one entry per CDR3 protein, no DNA. This sample's table has 130,000 to 150,000 distinct CDR3 sequences. The material sequenced was blood T cells: a sorted CD56 or NKG2C T cell subset, CD4+ or CD8+ T cells, or bulk PBMC T cells (not recorded which). The receptor source for this set is a man younger than 35 in good health.

V is TRBV6-5 and J is TRBJ2-1; TCRdb reports TRBD1, a call that lacks DNA to check it against. This CDR3 comprises 13 residues. Germline-derived CDR1 and CDR2 are MNHEY and SVGAGI. CDR3 amino acids: CASSSGTPNEQFF.

Here the CDR3 reads CASSVAGGPSETQYF. The chain couples TRBV10-2 to TRBJ2-5; there is no DNA to check the TCRdb D call of TRBD2. From germline, CDR1 is WSHSY and CDR2 SAAADI. This CDR3 is built from 15 residues.

The gene calls are TRBV5-1 and TRBJ2-1; the TCRdb D gene call, TRBD2, has no DNA to confirm it. The CDR3 runs 19 residues. CDR1 is SGHRS and CDR2 is YFSETQ in the germline V gene. CDR3 loop: CASSLGSGTNPNSYNEQFF.

The chain carries TRBV5-1 and TRBJ2-5; TCRdb selects TRBD2, and the lack of DNA leaves this call unchecked. The germline CDR1 and CDR2 sequences are SGHRS and YFSETQ. CDR3 length: 18 amino acids. The CDR3 spells CASSLGTSGSRSVETQYF.

Here the CDR3 reads CASSHRDEETQYF. The chain carries TRBV4-3 and TRBJ2-5. The CDR3 sequence is 13 residues long. Germline V gene sequence: CDR1 LGHNA, CDR2 YSLEER.

CDR3: CASSLRQGSYEQYF. The chain uses TRBV5-4 and TRBJ2-7; lacking DNA, the TRBD1 call made by TCRdb goes unchecked. The CDR3 runs to 14 residues. The V gene's germline CDR1 is SGHNT and CDR2 YYREEE (reference sequence).

The chain is built from TRBV15 and TRBJ2-1; TCRdb indicates TRBD1, and absent DNA this call remains unverified. Germline CDR1 LNHNV, CDR2 YYDKDF (reference sequence). The CDR3 contains 16 residues. CDR3: CATSVRDSLSYNEQFF.

This rearrangement joins TRBV20-1 to TRBJ2-1; TCRdb designates TRBD2, a call that cannot be tested without DNA. Germline loops: CDR1 DFQATT, CDR2 SNEGSKA (reference sequence). The CDR3 is 19 amino acids. This CDR3 reads CSAIASGTSGRGIYNEQFF.

The chain uses TRBV9 and TRBJ2-7; TCRdb designates TRBD1, a call that cannot be tested without DNA. Germline V lookup: CDR1 SGDLS, CDR2 YYNGEE. This CDR3 contains 13 residues. The CDR3 region is CASSIPGLNEQYF.

The chain has TRBV7-8 and TRBJ2-1; the TCRdb call, TRBD1, lacks DNA for checking. The CDR3 spans 16 residues. CDR1 SGHVS and CDR2 FQNEAQ come from the germline V gene. The CDR3 sequence: CASSQDSGRTYNEQFF.

The V call is TRBV29-1, the J call TRBJ1-1. CDR1 is SQVTM, CDR2 ANQGSEA, per germline. This CDR3 is built from 15 residues. The CDR3 loop is CSVEYFGRRGTEAFF.

This chain joins TRBV30 and TRBJ2-1. There are 16 residues in the CDR3. The germline CDR1 and CDR2 sequences are GTSNPN and SVGIG (reference sequence). The CDR3 loop is CAWSVSDRSSYNEQFF.

The chain employs TRBV12-3 or TRBV12-4 and TRBJ1-6; TCRdb indicates TRBD1, and absent DNA this call remains unverified. The length of the CDR3 is 16 residues. CDR3 protein: CASSLPGTDYNSPLHF.

The chain links TRBV12-5 to TRBJ2-1. The germline V gene encodes CDR1 LGHNT and CDR2 FRNRAP. The CDR3 has 12 amino acids. CDR3 sequence reads: CASGIKWDEQFF.

The chain uses TRBV29-1 and TRBJ1-1. The CDR3 consists of 13 residues. In germline, CDR1 is SQVTM, CDR2 ANQGSEA. The CDR3: CSVVPVGNTEAFF.

This chain connects TRBV7-8 to TRBJ2-5; TCRdb reports TRBD1, a call that lacks DNA to check it against. The CDR3 extends over 15 amino acids. CDR1 and CDR2 (germline): SGHVS, FQNEAQ. The CDR3 loop reads CASSPEADRGETQYF.

The chain has TRBV29-1 and TRBJ2-3; TCRdb lists TRBD1, though no DNA is available to test this call. The CDR3 contains 11 residues. The germline CDR1 and CDR2 sequences are SQVTM and ANQGSEA. The CDR3 reads CSVEQGRTQYF.

J is TRBJ2-1 and V is TRBV29-1; the D call of TRBD2 rests on TCRdb alone, since no DNA is present to check it. Looked up from germline, CDR1 is SQVTM and CDR2 is ANQGSEA. This CDR3 region has 12 residues. The CDR3 spells CSGLADYNEQFF.

The chain employs TRBV20-1 and TRBJ2-7; TCRdb outputs TRBD1, but without DNA this stays unchecked. The CDR3 totals 14 residues. Germline V gives CDR1 DFQATT, CDR2 SNEGSKA (reference sequence). The CDR3 is CSAPNGGGAYEQYF.

The CDR3: CASSLTGVYNQPQHF. V gene TRBV27 combines with J gene TRBJ1-5; the D call of TRBD1 rests on TCRdb alone, since no DNA is present to check it. The CDR3 spans 15 residues. Germline CDR1 is MNHEY and CDR2 is SMNVEV (reference sequence).

The chain's CDR3 is CASSFPSPSDTQYF. The genes are TRBV5-6 and TRBJ2-3; the D call of TRBD2 rests on TCRdb alone, since no DNA is present to check it. The CDR3 is 14 residues long. Germline-derived CDR1 and CDR2 are SGHDT and YYEEEE.

This chain joins TRBV11-2 and TRBJ2-3; TCRdb proposes TRBD2, but this gene call is untestable without DNA. Germline CDR1 is SGHAT and CDR2 is FQNNGV. The CDR3 contains 14 residues. CDR3 loop: CASSNYQENDTQYF.

This chain links TRBV4-1 with TRBJ2-3; TCRdb indicates TRBD2, and absent DNA this call remains unverified. CDR1 is MGHRA, CDR2 YSYEKL, per germline. The CDR3 is 16 amino acids. Here the CDR3 reads CASSQDPGGVTDTQYF.

V gene TRBV29-1 combines with J gene TRBJ2-1; TCRdb proposes TRBD2, but this gene call is untestable without DNA. Germline-derived CDR1 and CDR2 are SQVTM and ANQGSEA. The CDR3 is made up of 14 amino acids. CDR3 sequence: CSVDGIAGGGEQFF.

This CDR3 reads CASKKVGSQETQYF. The chain is built from TRBV6-1 and TRBJ2-5. CDR1 and CDR2 from the germline V gene are MNHNS and SASEGT. The CDR3 is 14 amino acids.

The chain links TRBV29-1 to TRBJ1-2. This CDR3 spans 12 amino acids. CDR1 is SQVTM and CDR2 is ANQGSEA in the germline V gene. The CDR3: CSVADGLYGYTF.

CDR3 loop: CASSLSRGTAYNEQFF. The rearrangement uses TRBV27 and TRBJ2-1; checking the TCRdb D call of TRBD1 is not possible without DNA. The CDR3 has 16 residues. CDR1 MNHEY and CDR2 SMNVEV come from the germline V gene (reference sequence).

This rearrangement joins TRBV10-3 to TRBJ2-2; TCRdb calls TRBD1, which cannot be checked without DNA. Germline V gene lookup returns CDR1 ENHRY and CDR2 SYGVKD. The CDR3 extends over 15 amino acids. CDR3 region: CAISEKTPGTGELFF.

The chain is built from TRBV4-3 and TRBJ2-1; TCRdb outputs TRBD2, but without DNA this stays unchecked. From germline, CDR1 is LGHNA and CDR2 YSLEER. The CDR3 covers 12 residues. The CDR3 spells CASSQGGGEQFF.

V gene TRBV30 combines with J gene TRBJ2-7; TCRdb lists TRBD1, though no DNA is available to test this call. CDR3 size: 14 residues. The germline CDR1 and CDR2 sequences are GTSNPN and SVGIG (reference sequence). CDR3 amino acids: CAWTRGTARNEQYF.

The rearrangement joins TRBV15 to TRBJ1-1; as DNA is missing, the TRBD1 call by TCRdb cannot be tested. The CDR3 runs 16 residues. Germline V gene sequence: CDR1 LNHNV, CDR2 YYDKDF (reference sequence). CDR3 sequence: CATNSGPQMENTEAFF.